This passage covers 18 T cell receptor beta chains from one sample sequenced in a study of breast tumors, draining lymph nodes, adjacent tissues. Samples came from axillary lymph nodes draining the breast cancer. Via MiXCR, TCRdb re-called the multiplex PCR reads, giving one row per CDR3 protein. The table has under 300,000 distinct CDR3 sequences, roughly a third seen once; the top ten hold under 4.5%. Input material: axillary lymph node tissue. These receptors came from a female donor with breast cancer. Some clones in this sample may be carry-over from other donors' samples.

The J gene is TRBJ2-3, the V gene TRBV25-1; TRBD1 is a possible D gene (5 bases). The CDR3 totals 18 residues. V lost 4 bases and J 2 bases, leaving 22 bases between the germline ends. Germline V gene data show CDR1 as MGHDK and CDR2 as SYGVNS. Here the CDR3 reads CASSARPTGGHSTDTQYF. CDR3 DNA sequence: TGTGCCAGCAGTGCTAGACCGACTGGTGGACATTCCACAGATACGCAGTATTTT. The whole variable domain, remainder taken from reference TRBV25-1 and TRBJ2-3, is EADIYQTPRYLVIGTGKKITLECSQTMGHDKMYWYQQDPGMELHLIHYSYGVNSTEKGDLSSESTVSRIRTEHFPLTLESARPSHTSQYLCASSARPTGGHSTDTQYFGPGTRLTVL.

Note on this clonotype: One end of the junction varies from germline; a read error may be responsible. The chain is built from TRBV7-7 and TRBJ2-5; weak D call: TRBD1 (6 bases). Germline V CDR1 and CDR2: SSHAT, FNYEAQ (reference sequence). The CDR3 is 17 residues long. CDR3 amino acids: CASSFTITGQREEPQYF. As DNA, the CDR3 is TGTGCTAGCAGTTTCACCATAACCGGACAGCGCGAGGAGCCCCAGTACTTC. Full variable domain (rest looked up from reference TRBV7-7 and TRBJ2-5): GAGVSQSPRYKVTKRGQDVTLRCDPISSHATLYWYQQALGQGPEFLTYFNYEAQPDKSGLPSDRFSAERPEGSISTLTIQRTEQRDSAMYRCASSFTITGQREEPQYFGPGTRLLVL.

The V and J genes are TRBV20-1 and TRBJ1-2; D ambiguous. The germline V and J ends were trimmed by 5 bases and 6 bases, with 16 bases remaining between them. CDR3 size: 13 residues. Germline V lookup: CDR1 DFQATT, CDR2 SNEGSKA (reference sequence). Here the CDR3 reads CSAPRKRVNGYTF. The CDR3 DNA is TGCAGTGCTCCCCGGAAAAGAGTAAATGGCTACACCTTC.

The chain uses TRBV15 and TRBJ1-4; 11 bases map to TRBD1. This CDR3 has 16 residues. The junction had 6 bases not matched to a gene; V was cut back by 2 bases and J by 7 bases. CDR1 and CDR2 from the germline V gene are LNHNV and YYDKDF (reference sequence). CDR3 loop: CATSRLQGTGGEKLFF. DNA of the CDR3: TGTGCCACCAGCAGACTCCAGGGGACAGGGGGTGAAAAACTGTTTTTT.

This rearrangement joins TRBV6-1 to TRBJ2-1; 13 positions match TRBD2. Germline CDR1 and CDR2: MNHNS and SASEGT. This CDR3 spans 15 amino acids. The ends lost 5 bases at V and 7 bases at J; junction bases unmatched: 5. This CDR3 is CASSILAGGNNEQFF. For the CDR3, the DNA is TGTGCCAGCAGTATACTAGCGGGGGGGAATAATGAGCAGTTCTTC.

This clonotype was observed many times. The CDR3 DNA reads TGTGCCAGCACCGACAGGGGCTATGGCTACACCTTC. Protein: CASTDRGYGYTF. The V gene is TRBV12-3 or TRBV12-4, the J gene TRBJ1-2; TRBD1 matches at 8 bases. The CDR3 sequence is 12 residues long. Losses at the gene ends were 7 bases for V and 4 bases for J; bases not matched to a gene: 2.

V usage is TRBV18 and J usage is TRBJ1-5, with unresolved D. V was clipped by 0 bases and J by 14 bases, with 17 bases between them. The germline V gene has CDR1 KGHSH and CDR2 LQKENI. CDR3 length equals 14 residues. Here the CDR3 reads CASSPPLAVTYEHF. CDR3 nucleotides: TGTGCCAGCTCACCACCGCTAGCGGTGACCTACGAGCATTTT.

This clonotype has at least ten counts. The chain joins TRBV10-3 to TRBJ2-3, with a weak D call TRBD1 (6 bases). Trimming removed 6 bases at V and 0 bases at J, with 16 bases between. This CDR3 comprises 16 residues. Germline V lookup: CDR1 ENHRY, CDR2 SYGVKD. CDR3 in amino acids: CAIRTRAGVSTDTQYF. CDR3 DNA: TGTGCCATCAGGACCCGGGCAGGGGTTAGCACAGATACGCAGTATTTT.

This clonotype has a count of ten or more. CDR3 region: CASSPGTTGTGELFF. The CDR3 DNA reads TGTGCCAGCAGCCCCGGGACCACCGGCACCGGGGAGCTGTTTTTT. This chain joins TRBV7-2 and TRBJ2-2; D possibly uses TRBD1 or TRBD2 (5 bases each). This CDR3 comprises 15 residues. The germline CDR1 and CDR2 sequences are SGHTA and FQGNSA. V was trimmed by 5 bases and J by 4 bases, leaving 14 bases between them.

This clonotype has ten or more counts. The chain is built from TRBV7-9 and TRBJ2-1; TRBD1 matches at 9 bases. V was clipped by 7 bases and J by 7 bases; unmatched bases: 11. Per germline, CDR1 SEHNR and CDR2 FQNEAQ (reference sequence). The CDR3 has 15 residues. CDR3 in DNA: TGTGCCAGCATACCCCCCGGGACAGGGATTAATGAGCAGTTCTTC. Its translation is CASIPPGTGINEQFF.

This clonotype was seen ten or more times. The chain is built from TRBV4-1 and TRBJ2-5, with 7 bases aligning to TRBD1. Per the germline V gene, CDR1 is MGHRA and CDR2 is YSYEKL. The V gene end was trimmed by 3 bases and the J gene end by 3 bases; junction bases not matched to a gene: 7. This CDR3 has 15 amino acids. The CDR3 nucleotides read TGCGCCAGCAGCCATCCTAGGGGGCTCGAAGAGACCCAGTACTTC. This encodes CASSHPRGLEETQYF.

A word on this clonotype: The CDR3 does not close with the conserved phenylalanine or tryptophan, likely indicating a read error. CDR3 loop: CSAREGSGGSYEQYS. CDR3 coding DNA: TGCAGTGCTAGAGAGGGGAGCGGGGGGTCCTACGAGCAGTACTCC. The genes are TRBV20-1 and TRBJ2-7, with TRBD2 matching 9 bases. This CDR3 is 15 amino acids long. Germline values: CDR1 DFQATT, CDR2 SNEGSKA (reference sequence). V lost 0 bases, J lost 1 base, and 4 bases stayed unmatched.

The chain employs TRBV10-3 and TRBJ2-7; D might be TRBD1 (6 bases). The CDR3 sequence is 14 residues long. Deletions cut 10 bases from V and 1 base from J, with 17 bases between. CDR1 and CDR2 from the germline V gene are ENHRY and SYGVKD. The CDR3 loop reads CATGQRILSYEQYF. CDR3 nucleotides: TGTGCCACTGGACAGCGGATTTTATCCTACGAGCAGTACTTC.

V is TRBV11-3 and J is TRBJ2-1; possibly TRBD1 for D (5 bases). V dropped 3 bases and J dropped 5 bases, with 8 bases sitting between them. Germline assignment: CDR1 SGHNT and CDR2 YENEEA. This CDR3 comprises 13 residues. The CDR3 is CASSFTGNNEQFF. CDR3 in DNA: TGTGCCAGCAGCTTTACAGGTAACAATGAGCAGTTCTTC.

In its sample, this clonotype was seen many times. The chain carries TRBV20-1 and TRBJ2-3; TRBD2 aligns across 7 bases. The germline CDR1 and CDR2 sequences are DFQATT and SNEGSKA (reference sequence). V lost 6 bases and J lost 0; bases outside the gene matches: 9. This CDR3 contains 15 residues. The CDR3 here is CSALKRGGSTDTQYF. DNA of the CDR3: TGCAGTGCCCTAAAGCGGGGAGGGAGCACAGATACGCAGTATTTT.

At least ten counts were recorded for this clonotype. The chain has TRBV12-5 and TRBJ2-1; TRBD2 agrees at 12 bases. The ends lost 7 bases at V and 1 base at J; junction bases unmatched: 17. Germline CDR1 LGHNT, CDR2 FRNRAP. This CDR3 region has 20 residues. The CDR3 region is CASAGTSGHWSVRSYNEQFF. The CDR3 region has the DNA TGTGCTAGTGCCGGGACTAGCGGGCACTGGAGCGTTAGGTCCTACAATGAGCAGTTCTTC.

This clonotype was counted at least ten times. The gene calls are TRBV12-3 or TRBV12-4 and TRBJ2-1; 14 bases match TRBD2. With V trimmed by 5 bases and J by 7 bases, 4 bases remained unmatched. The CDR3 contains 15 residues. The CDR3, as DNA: TGTGCCAGCAGTGAGACTAGCGGGGGGGCGAATGAGCAGTTCTTC. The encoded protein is CASSETSGGANEQFF.

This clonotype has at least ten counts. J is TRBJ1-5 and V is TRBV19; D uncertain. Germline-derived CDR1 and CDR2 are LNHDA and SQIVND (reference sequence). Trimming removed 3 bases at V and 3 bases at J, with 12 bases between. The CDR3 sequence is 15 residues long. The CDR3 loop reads CASSIRLQDNQPQHF. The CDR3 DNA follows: TGTGCCAGTAGTATCCGTCTGCAGGACAATCAGCCCCAGCATTTT.